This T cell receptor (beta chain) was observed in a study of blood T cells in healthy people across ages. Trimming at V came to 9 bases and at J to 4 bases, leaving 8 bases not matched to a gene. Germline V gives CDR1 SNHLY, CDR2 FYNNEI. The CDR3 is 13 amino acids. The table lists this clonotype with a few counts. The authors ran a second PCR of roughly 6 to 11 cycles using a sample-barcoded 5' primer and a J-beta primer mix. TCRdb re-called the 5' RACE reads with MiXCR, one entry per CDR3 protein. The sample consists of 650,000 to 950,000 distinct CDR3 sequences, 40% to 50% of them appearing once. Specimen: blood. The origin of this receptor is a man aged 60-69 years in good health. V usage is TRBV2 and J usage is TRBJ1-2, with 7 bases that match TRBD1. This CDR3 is CARARQGGYGYTF. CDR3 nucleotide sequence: TGTGCCAGAGCACGACAGGGAGGCTATGGCTACACCTTC.